A selection of T cell receptor beta chains follows, all from one sample in a study of cytomegalovirus exposure and HLA in healthy donors. Generated by immunoSEQ multiplex PCR, the TCRdb table keeps only in-frame clones and is missing some. The table includes about 170,000 clones, approximately 86% detected once. Source material: PBMCs. These receptor sequences come from a male donor in good health and CMV-seronegative. The CDR3 runs from the conserved cysteine through the conserved F or W. D genes are given only for firm matches. Clone size appears in some rows only: once, few, many, or a class for an expanded clone.

V gene: TRBV2; J gene: TRBJ1-2; clone size: NA; D gene: TRBD1; CDR3 length: 14; CDR3 protein: CASSGGQSHYGYTF
V gene: TRBV6-1; J gene: TRBJ1-2; clone size: NA; D gene: TRBD1; CDR3 length: 14; CDR3 protein: CASTRDRGMVGYVF
V gene: TRBV5-1; J gene: TRBJ1-5; clone size: NA; D gene: TRBD1; CDR3 length: 15; CDR3 protein: CASSPGTVSNQPQHF
V gene: TRBV7-2; J gene: TRBJ2-1; clone size: NA; D gene: TRBD1; CDR3 length: 15; CDR3 protein: CASSLFGQVGIEQFF
V gene: TRBV6-1; J gene: TRBJ1-1; clone size: NA; D gene: NA; CDR3 length: 13; CDR3 protein: CASSERGLTEAFF
V gene: TRBV7-9; J gene: TRBJ1-2; clone size: NA; D gene: NA; CDR3 length: 15; CDR3 protein: CASSLATGGNTGYTF
V gene: TRBV7-2; J gene: TRBJ2-3; clone size: NA; D gene: TRBD2; CDR3 length: 14; CDR3 protein: CASSSGLLADTQYF
V gene: TRBV23-1; J gene: TRBJ1-1; clone size: once; D gene: NA; CDR3 length: 15; CDR3 protein: CASSQLTDSGTEAFF
V gene: TRBV10-3; J gene: TRBJ2-1; clone size: NA; D gene: NA; CDR3 length: 14; CDR3 protein: CAISESVRENEQFF
V gene: TRBV5-1; J gene: TRBJ2-5; clone size: few; D gene: TRBD2; CDR3 length: 16; CDR3 protein: CASSPEQRGVQETQYF
V gene: TRBV21-1; J gene: TRBJ2-1; clone size: NA; D gene: NA; CDR3 length: 21; CDR3 protein: CASSKGADGLAGERSYNEQFF
V gene: TRBV19; J gene: TRBJ2-2; clone size: NA; D gene: TRBD2; CDR3 length: 14; CDR3 protein: CASNFGGAGGELFF
V gene: TRBV6-6; J gene: TRBJ2-7; clone size: NA; D gene: TRBD2; CDR3 length: 15; CDR3 protein: CASSYGREPTYEQYF
V gene: TRBV15; J gene: TRBJ2-1; clone size: NA; D gene: NA; CDR3 length: 13; CDR3 protein: CATSRDLGDEQFF
V gene: TRBV28; J gene: TRBJ2-3; clone size: NA; D gene: TRBD2; CDR3 length: 16; CDR3 protein: CASTGVLAGVADTQYF